The 2 T cell receptor beta chains listed next were all sequenced from one sample in a study of control samples from healthy donors and cancer patients. Only in-frame clones appear in the TCRdb table, and some are missing; sequencing was by immunoSEQ multiplex PCR. The sample has 100,000 to 150,000 clones; over 75% are singletons. Sequencing was carried out using blood. These receptors came from a man between 40 and 49 years old in good health.

The genes are TRBV12-5 and TRBJ2-3; a possible D gene is TRBD1 (6 bases). V was cut by 3 bases and J by 2 bases, with 12 bases left in between. CDR3 size: 15 residues. Looked up from germline, CDR1 is LGHNT and CDR2 is FRNRAP. The CDR3 coding sequence is TGTGCTAGTGGTTTATCAGGGGATTACACAGATACGCAGTATTTT. Amino acid sequence: CASGLSGDYTDTQYF.

Only a few counts were recorded for this clone. The chain couples TRBV5-4 to TRBJ1-4; 10 bases line up with TRBD1. V gave up 4 bases and J gave up 4 bases; unmatched junction bases: 4. This CDR3 region has 15 residues. Germline V gene data show CDR1 as SGHNT and CDR2 as YYREEE (reference sequence). DNA for the CDR3: TGTGCCAGCAGCCCGACAGGGGGCGTTAATGAAAAACTGTTTTTT. It encodes CASSPTGGVNEKLFF. The complete variable domain, with remaining parts taken from reference TRBV5-4 and TRBJ1-4, reads ETGVTQSPTHLIKTRGQQVTLRCSSQSGHNTVSWYQQALGQGPQFIFQYYREEENGRGNFPPRFSGLQFPNYSSELNVNALELDDSALYLCASSPTGGVNEKLFFGSGTQLSVL.